This T cell receptor (beta chain) was observed in a study of response to subunit inactivated influenza vaccine. In TCRdb, the RT-PCR reads were re-called with MiXCR into one record per CDR3 protein. The data contain some 800,000 distinct CDR3 sequences, 21% of them seen just once; the ten biggest clones take up 10%. The CDR3 totals 15 residues. V lost 1 base and J lost 6, with 17 bases in between. From germline, CDR1 is SGHKS and CDR2 YYEKEE (reference sequence). V usage is TRBV5-5 and J usage is TRBJ2-7, with D possibly matching TRBD1 (6 bases). The sequence came from a man aged 45 to 65 who received an inactivated influenza vaccine. The starting material was PBMCs from blood, obtained 5 to 6 days after vaccination. CDR3 in amino acids: CASSLRQAPRGEQYF. CDR3 DNA sequence: TGTGCCAGCAGCTTGCGACAGGCTCCTAGAGGCGAGCAGTACTTC.